This T cell receptor beta chain is from a study of blood T cell repertoires in COVID-19. The overall study: Acute and convalescent COVID-19 samples came from the United States, Italy and Spain. Nucleic acid was either cDNA or gDNA, and it came from T cells, B-cell-depleted T cells, or PBMCs.

This clone was found a few times. Per the original methods: Amplifying reference gene primers gave estimates of nucleated cell counts. Some clones are missing from TCRdb's copy, which holds only in-frame ones; the method was immunoSEQ multiplex PCR. Clone size and V and J calls were adopted from that table, with D and trimming inferred from the DNA. The table includes some 150,000 clones, approximately 87% detected once. CDR1 and CDR2 (germline): SEHNR, FQNEAQ (reference sequence). This CDR3 is built from 16 residues. The V end was cut by 1 base, the J end by 2 bases, with 12 bases between. This sequence originates from a woman aged 60-75 years with COVID-19, enrolled during active disease. This chain uses TRBV7-9 with TRBJ1-3; D is perhaps TRBD1 (5 bases). The specimen was peripheral blood. Here the CDR3 reads CASSLGLGEAGNTIYF. CDR3 bases: TGTGCCAGCAGCTTAGGTTTGGGGGAGGCTGGAAACACCATATATTTT.